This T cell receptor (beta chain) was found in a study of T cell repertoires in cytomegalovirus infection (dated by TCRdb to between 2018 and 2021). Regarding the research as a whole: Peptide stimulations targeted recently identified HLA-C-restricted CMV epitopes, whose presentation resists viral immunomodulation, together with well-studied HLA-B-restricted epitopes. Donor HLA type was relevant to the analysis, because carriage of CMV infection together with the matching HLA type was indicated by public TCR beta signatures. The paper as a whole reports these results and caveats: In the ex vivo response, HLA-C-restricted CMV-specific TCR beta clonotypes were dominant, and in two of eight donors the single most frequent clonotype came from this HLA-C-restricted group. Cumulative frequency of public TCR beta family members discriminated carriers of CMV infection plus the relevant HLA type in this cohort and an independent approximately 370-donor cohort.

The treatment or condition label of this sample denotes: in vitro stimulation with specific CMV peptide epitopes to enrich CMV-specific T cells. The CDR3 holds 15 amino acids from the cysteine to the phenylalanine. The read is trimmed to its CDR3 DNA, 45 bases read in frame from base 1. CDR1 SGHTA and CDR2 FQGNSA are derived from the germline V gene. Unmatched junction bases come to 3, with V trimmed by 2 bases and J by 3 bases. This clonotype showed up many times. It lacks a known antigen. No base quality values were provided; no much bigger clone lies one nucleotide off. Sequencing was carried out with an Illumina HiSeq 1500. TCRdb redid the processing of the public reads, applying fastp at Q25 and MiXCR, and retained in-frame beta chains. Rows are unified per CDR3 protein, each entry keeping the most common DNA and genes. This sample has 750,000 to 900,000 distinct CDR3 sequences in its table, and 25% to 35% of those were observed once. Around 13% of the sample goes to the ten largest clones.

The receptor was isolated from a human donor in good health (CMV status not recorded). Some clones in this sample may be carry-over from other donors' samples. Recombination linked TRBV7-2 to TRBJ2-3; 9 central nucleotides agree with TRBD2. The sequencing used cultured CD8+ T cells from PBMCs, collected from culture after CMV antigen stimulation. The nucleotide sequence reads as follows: TGTGCCAGCAGCTTAAGGCTAGCGGGGACAGATACGCAGTATTTT. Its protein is CASSLRLAGTDTQYF.